The clone carrying this TCR beta chain was observed once. Trimming shortened V by 0 bases and J by 8 bases, and 10 bases separated the two germline ends. Germline loops: CDR1 PRHDT, CDR2 FYEKMQ (reference sequence). The CDR3 totals 14 residues. This sample is part of a study of blood T cell repertoires in COVID-19. Across the study: Sites in the United States, Italy and Spain provided acute and convalescent COVID-19 samples.

As handled by the study authors: Scientists estimated how many nucleated cells there were by amplifying reference gene primers. Profiling relied on immunoSEQ multiplex PCR, and the TCRdb table lists in-frame clones only, not all of them. Clone size and the V and J calls come from that table; the DNA yielded D and trimming. The sample has about 120,000 clones, around three quarters seen once; the top ten hold approximately 35%. The sequence was collected from a man aged 40-49 years with active or convalescent COVID-19. Sequenced sample: peripheral blood. The chain is built from TRBV13 and TRBJ2-2; perhaps TRBD1 as D (5 bases). Here the CDR3 reads CASSLGRDVGELFF. The CDR3 nucleotides read TGTGCCAGCAGCTTAGGCAGGGATGTAGGGGAGCTGTTTTTT.